Presented here are 30 T cell receptor beta chains from one specimen sequenced in a study of T-cell reconstitution after alpha-beta-depleted transplantation in children. Molecular barcoding with unique molecular identifiers was used for the TCRbeta library. TCRdb used MiXCR to reprocess the PCR reads, holding one entry per CDR3 protein. The table records around 480,000 distinct CDR3 sequences, about 30% of them present only once. The material was PBMCs from the stem cell graft donor, obtained from the stem cell graft. Receptors originate from a human donor who donated a stem cell graft to a child with aplastic anemia.

CDR3 nucleotides: TGCAGCGCCTTCCATTCAGGGGGCACTGAAGCTTTCTTT. This codes for CSAFHSGGTEAFF. The rearrangement uses TRBV29-1 and TRBJ1-1; the match to TRBD1 covers 7 bases. CDR3 length equals 13 residues. With 7 bases clipped from V and 4 bases from J, the junction kept 9 bases outside the gene matches. Germline V gives CDR1 SQVTM, CDR2 ANQGSEA.

The chain has TRBV5-6 and TRBJ2-3, with D possibly matching TRBD2 (6 bases). The CDR3 extends over 14 amino acids. Germline lookup yields CDR1 SGHDT and CDR2 YYEEEE. Between the trimmed V and J ends, which lost 2 bases and 4 bases, there was a span of 11 bases. CDR3 in amino acids: CASSLRGYADTQYF. In DNA form, the CDR3 reads TGTGCCAGCAGCTTACGGGGGTATGCAGATACGCAGTATTTT.

This clonotype has more than one count but fewer than ten. The rearrangement uses TRBV6-1 and TRBJ2-4, with D unclear. Germline V gene sequence: CDR1 MNHNS, CDR2 SASEGT. The CDR3 totals 13 residues. The CDR3: CAASPIAKNIQYF. The CDR3 bases are TGTGCAGCCAGCCCTATAGCCAAAAACATTCAGTACTTC.

The chain joins TRBV25-1 to TRBJ1-1; no clear D. V lost 6 bases to trimming and J lost 0 bases, with 14 bases between them. There are 15 residues in the CDR3. CDR1 and CDR2 (germline): MGHDK, SYGVNS. CDR3 residues: CASSQTGILNTEAFF. The CDR3 nucleotides are TGTGCCAGCAGCCAGACCGGGATTTTGAACACTGAAGCTTTCTTT. Variable domain in full (rest from reference TRBV25-1 and TRBJ1-1): EADIYQTPRYLVIGTGKKITLECSQTMGHDKMYWYQQDPGMELHLIHYSYGVNSTEKGDLSSESTVSRIRTEHFPLTLESARPSHTSQYLCASSQTGILNTEAFFGQGTRLTVV.

The chain recombines TRBV9 with TRBJ1-1, with a weak D call TRBD1 (6 bases). V dropped 4 bases and J dropped 6 bases, with 19 bases sitting between them. Germline V CDR1 and CDR2: SGDLS, YYNGEE. The CDR3 loop spans 15 amino acids. Here the CDR3 reads CASSPEGDVGSEAFF. CDR3 nucleotides: TGTGCCAGCAGCCCCGAGGGGGACGTGGGCTCTGAAGCTTTCTTT.

The rearrangement uses TRBV20-1 and TRBJ1-6; TRBD1 agrees at 10 bases. Germline V gives CDR1 DFQATT, CDR2 SNEGSKA (reference sequence). The CDR3 consists of 16 residues. V gave up 1 base and J gave up 6 bases; unmatched junction bases: 6. This CDR3 reads CSARVRQGAFNSPLHF. The DNA for the CDR3 is TGCAGTGCTAGAGTCCGACAGGGGGCCTTTAATTCACCCCTCCACTTT.

The chain recombines TRBV25-1 with TRBJ2-3; the D gene is possibly TRBD1 (6 bases). Germline V CDR1 and CDR2: MGHDK, SYGVNS. The CDR3 length is 16 residues. The V gene lost 6 bases and the J gene lost 0 bases, with 16 bases spanning the gap. DNA of the CDR3: TGTGCCAGCAGGGTGGGACATTCTATTAGCACAGATACGCAGTATTTT. Translating it yields CASRVGHSISTDTQYF.

This clonotype was seen a single time. CDR3 in DNA: TGTGCTAGTGGTTTGACTACCGGGACAGGGGGGTTGGCCACTGAAGCTTTCTTT. Protein sequence: CASGLTTGTGGLATEAFF. The gene calls are TRBV12-5 and TRBJ1-1; the match to TRBD1 covers 11 bases. The CDR3 covers 18 residues. CDR1 and CDR2 (germline): LGHNT, FRNRAP. J lost 4 bases, V lost 2 bases, and 12 bases had no gene match.

This sequence joins TRBV14 and TRBJ2-5, with TRBD2 matching 14 bases. Per germline, CDR1 SGHDN and CDR2 FVKESK. The CDR3 runs 17 residues. The V and J ends lost 2 bases and 5 bases, in that order; junction bases with no gene match: 7. CDR3 protein: CASSQRRTSGRSETQYF. For the CDR3, the DNA is TGTGCCAGCAGCCAAAGGAGGACTAGCGGGAGGTCCGAGACCCAGTACTTC.

The chain links TRBV5-1 to TRBJ1-2, with D hard to call. Germline CDR1 and CDR2: SGHRS and YFSETQ. The CDR3 consists of 16 residues. The germline V and J ends were trimmed by 0 bases and 0 bases, with 12 bases remaining between them. CDR3 in amino acids: CASSLGPGEANYGYTF. The CDR3 DNA reads TGCGCCAGCAGCTTGGGGCCCGGGGAAGCTAACTATGGCTACACCTTC.

This clonotype was seen only a few times. The rearrangement links TRBV7-6 to TRBJ2-7; 10 nucleotides line up with TRBD1. The trim removed 5 bases at V and 4 bases at J, leaving 8 bases unmatched. The CDR3 is 15 amino acids. Looked up from germline, CDR1 is SGHVS and CDR2 is FNYEAQ. CDR3 protein: CASSHDRGRGYEQYF. CDR3 in DNA: TGTGCCAGCAGCCATGACAGGGGGCGCGGGTACGAGCAGTACTTC.

The chain joins TRBV24-1 to TRBJ1-2; 10 nucleotides align to TRBD1. Germline CDR1 KGHDR, CDR2 SFDVKD. The CDR3 has 13 residues. V was clipped by 7 bases and J by 7 bases; unmatched bases: 5. The CDR3 DNA is TGTGCCACCAGAGGGACAGGGGAGGGTGGCTACACCTTC. Translation gives CATRGTGEGGYTF.

The chain has TRBV6-1 and TRBJ1-6, with a possible D match to TRBD1 (5 bases). V shed 6 bases and J shed 4 bases, with 16 bases lying between them. The CDR3 is 16 residues long. The germline V gene encodes CDR1 MNHNS and CDR2 SASEGT. DNA for the CDR3: TGTGCCAGCAGAAGGAGGGACTACCAGTATAATTCACCCCTCCACTTT. Its protein is CASRRRDYQYNSPLHF.

V usage is TRBV12-3 or TRBV12-4 and J usage is TRBJ1-5, with 8 nucleotides matching TRBD1. The length of the CDR3 is 14 residues. The J segment lost 2 bases and the V segment lost 8 bases, leaving 5 bases of the junction unmatched. CDR3 sequence (DNA): TGTGCCAGCGGAAAGACAGGGGGCAATCAGCCCCAGCATTTT. Protein sequence: CASGKTGGNQPQHF.

This clonotype occurred a few times. This sequence joins TRBV29-1 and TRBJ1-2, with no clear D. The CDR3 spans 10 residues. Deletions cut 5 bases from V and 7 bases from J, with 8 bases between. Germline V lookup: CDR1 SQVTM, CDR2 ANQGSEA. CDR3 region: CSVPWAGYTF. The CDR3 DNA reads as TGCAGCGTTCCATGGGCTGGCTACACCTTC.

The V gene is TRBV20-1, the J gene TRBJ2-7; D call uncertain. The CDR3 is 15 residues long. Germline V lookup: CDR1 DFQATT, CDR2 SNEGSKA (reference sequence). The V end lost 3 bases, the J end lost 3 bases, and 18 bases lay between the germline ends. CDR3 sequence reads: CSARDEGSAVYEQYF. The CDR3 DNA reads TGCAGTGCTAGGGACGAAGGGTCGGCGGTCTACGAGCAGTACTTC.

The genes are TRBV20-1 and TRBJ2-1; TRBD2 matches 8 bases. The CDR3 runs to 14 residues. The V gene's germline CDR1 is DFQATT and CDR2 SNEGSKA (reference sequence). The V gene end was trimmed by 6 bases and the J gene end by 4 bases; junction bases not matched to a gene: 8. DNA of the CDR3: TGCAGTGCGGAGAGAACTAGCGGTTACAATGAGCAGTTCTTC. This codes for CSAERTSGYNEQFF.

The CDR3 is CASSPQLAELYNEQFF. DNA of the CDR3: TGTGCCAGCAGCCCTCAACTAGCGGAGCTCTACAATGAGCAGTTCTTC. The V call is TRBV7-9, the J call TRBJ2-1; 8 positions match TRBD2. Germline values: CDR1 SEHNR, CDR2 FQNEAQ (reference sequence). J was trimmed by 3 bases and V by 5 bases; bases with no gene match: 9. This CDR3 has 16 amino acids.

This chain links TRBV5-1 with TRBJ1-2, with TRBD1 matching 12 bases. This CDR3 region has 15 residues. V was pared by 4 bases and J by 8 bases, with 9 bases of the junction left unmatched. Germline CDR1 is SGHRS and CDR2 is YFSETQ. CDR3 residues: CASSAGTGGVRGYTF. As DNA, the CDR3 is TGCGCCAGCAGCGCCGGGACAGGGGGCGTTCGGGGCTACACCTTC.

This clonotype was seen only a few times. This chain uses TRBV12-3 or TRBV12-4 with TRBJ1-5, with a possible D match to TRBD1 (6 bases). The V gene lost 1 base and the J gene lost 7 bases, with 11 bases spanning the gap. CDR3 length: 14 residues. The DNA for the CDR3 is TGTGCCAGCAGTTTAGGGACAGCGGACCAGCCCCAGCATTTT. This gives the protein CASSLGTADQPQHF.

This clonotype was recorded a few times. The chain couples TRBV7-9 to TRBJ2-7; maybe TRBD2 (7 bases). The CDR3 contains 16 residues. Germline V gene lookup returns CDR1 SEHNR and CDR2 FQNEAQ (reference sequence). V dropped 3 bases and J dropped 3 bases, with 18 bases sitting between them. This chain's CDR3 is CASSFGGRESIYEQYF. For the CDR3, the DNA is TGTGCCAGCAGCTTTGGGGGGCGGGAGTCGATCTACGAGCAGTACTTC.

There are a few counts of this clonotype. The V and J genes are TRBV12-3 or TRBV12-4 and TRBJ1-6; D may be TRBD1 (6 bases). The CDR3 length is 16 residues. Trimming removed 7 bases at V and 10 bases at J, with 23 bases between. The CDR3 is CASTIGGGRGQSPLHF. DNA of the CDR3: TGTGCCAGCACTATAGGTGGGGGCCGGGGGCAATCACCCCTCCACTTT.

The chain employs TRBV9 and TRBJ2-5; possible D gene TRBD2, 5 bases. The CDR3 is 15 residues long. The V end lost 0 bases, the J end lost 9 bases, and 18 bases lay between the germline ends. The V gene's germline CDR1 is SGDLS and CDR2 YYNGEE. CDR3 bases: TGTGCCAGCAGCGTAGGACGGACTTTTCTCGGGGCCCAGTACTTC. It is translated as CASSVGRTFLGAQYF.

The chain has TRBV27 and TRBJ2-1; TRBD1 aligns across 11 bases. CDR3 length: 14 residues. Germline V CDR1 and CDR2: MNHEY, SMNVEV (reference sequence). V lost 4 bases, J lost 4 bases, and 0 bases stayed unmatched. Here the CDR3 DNA reads TGTGCCAGCAGTTGGGACAGGGGGTACAATGAGCAGTTCTTC. Protein sequence: CASSWDRGYNEQFF.

In its sample, this clonotype was seen a few times. The chain is built from TRBV6-2 or TRBV6-3 and TRBJ2-2; tentative D call: TRBD1 (6 bases). Germline CDR1 is MNHEY and CDR2 is SVGEGT. This CDR3 region has 13 residues. V lost 11 bases and J 1 base, leaving 11 bases between the germline ends. CDR3 in DNA: TGTGCCGTTACGGACAGGAACACCGGGGAGCTGTTTTTT. It translates to CAVTDRNTGELFF.

This clonotype was observed once. The chain recombines TRBV11-1 with TRBJ2-3, with 7 bases lining up with TRBD1. Losses at the gene ends were 4 bases for V and 2 bases for J; bases not matched to a gene: 12. Per germline, CDR1 SGHAT and CDR2 FQDESV (reference sequence). The CDR3 covers 17 residues. CDR3 residues: CASSSRIDREHTDTQYF. The CDR3 DNA reads as TGTGCCAGCAGCTCCCGAATAGACAGGGAACACACAGATACGCAGTATTTT.

V is TRBV24-1 and J is TRBJ2-1; TRBD1 aligns across 10 bases. CDR3 length: 13 amino acids. The V gene end was trimmed by 3 bases and the J gene end by 13 bases; junction bases not matched to a gene: 5. CDR1 is KGHDR and CDR2 is SFDVKD in the germline V gene. CDR3 nucleotide sequence: TGTGCCACCAGTGATGGGGGACAGGGGAACCAGTTCTTC. Translated, it gives CATSDGGQGNQFF.

The table lists this clonotype with a few counts. The genes are TRBV12-3 or TRBV12-4 and TRBJ2-1, with 14 nucleotides matching TRBD2. The CDR3 length is 13 residues. V was pared by 8 bases and J by 7 bases, with 1 base of the junction left unmatched. The CDR3 sequence: CASRTSGRNEQFF. CDR3 nucleotides: TGTGCCAGCCGGACTAGCGGGAGGAATGAGCAGTTCTTC.

The V and J genes are TRBV4-1 and TRBJ1-2; D call uncertain. Germline lookup yields CDR1 MGHRA and CDR2 YSYEKL. The ends were cut back, 0 bases at V and 0 bases at J, with 8 bases in the middle. The CDR3 has 15 amino acids. The CDR3: CASSQDPGANYGYTF. DNA of the CDR3: TGCGCCAGCAGCCAAGACCCCGGAGCTAACTATGGCTACACCTTC.

V usage is TRBV7-6 and J usage is TRBJ2-7; the match to TRBD1 covers 7 bases. Germline CDR1 is SGHVS and CDR2 is FNYEAQ. V gave up 5 bases and J gave up 6 bases; unmatched junction bases: 10. This CDR3 region has 14 residues. The CDR3 nucleotides are TGTGCCAGCAGCCCCCGACAGGGTCCCCTCGAGCAGTACTTC. It encodes CASSPRQGPLEQYF.